This TCR beta chain originates from a study of T-cell memory formation after mild COVID-19. Points from the study as a whole: Some SARS-CoV-2-responding clones were already detected in memory before infection. There was a balanced CD4/CD8 profile in clones contracting day 15 to 85, and later expanders leaned CD4+. Among CD4+ contracting clones, most were CM and EM, and CD8+ ones EMRA.

The table lists this clonotype with a few counts. Its antigen is currently unknown. This CDR3 comprises 15 residues. The germline CDR1 and CDR2 sequences are SGHRS and YFSETQ. V lost 1 base and J 0 bases, leaving 10 bases between the germline ends. A single record per CDR3 protein comes from TCRdb applying MiXCR to the 5' RACE reads. The sample contains about 400,000 distinct CDR3 sequences, 15% to 20% of which appear only once. Specimen: PBMCs or a T cell subset sorted from them (not recorded which). This chain links TRBV5-1 with TRBJ1-1, with a tentative D call TRBD1 (5 bases). This TCR was recovered from a man between 18 and 29 years old who had mild COVID-19 (a few samples of this study predate the infection). Cell type and time point are not known. The DNA for the CDR3 is TGCGCCAGCAGCTTGAGTCGGGGGATGAACACTGAAGCTTTCTTT. This sequence encodes CASSLSRGMNTEAFF.